These 21 T cell receptor beta chains originate from one sample sequenced in a study of blood T cell repertoires in COVID-19. Produced via immunoSEQ multiplex PCR; TCRdb's table is partial and in-frame only. In the table there are about 150,000 clones, about nine tenths of which are singletons. Sequencing was carried out using peripheral blood. The receptors originated from a woman aged 60-70 years with active or convalescent COVID-19.

The chain has TRBV19 and TRBJ2-3; a weak D match, TRBD2 (7 bases). The CDR3 sequence is 19 residues long. Per the germline V gene, CDR1 is LNHDA and CDR2 is SQIVND (reference sequence). V lost 3 bases to trimming and J lost 2 bases, with 24 bases between them. CDR3 nucleotide sequence: TGTGCCAGTAGTATTTTTCCCCCTGGGACGGGGGGCAACACAGATACGCAGTATTTT. Protein sequence: CASSIFPPGTGGNTDTQYF.

The chain combines TRBV7-9 with TRBJ2-3; TRBD2 matches 12 bases. Germline CDR1 SEHNR, CDR2 FQNEAQ (reference sequence). This CDR3 region has 18 residues. Germline trimming cut 2 bases from V and 3 bases from J; bases unmatched to any gene: 9. CDR3 nucleotides: TGTGCCAGCAGCTTAACTAGCGGGGGGCCGCAAGGAACAGATACGCAGTATTTT. Translated: CASSLTSGGPQGTDTQYF.

This chain uses TRBV29-1 with TRBJ2-1, with D perhaps TRBD2 (6 bases). The CDR3 totals 14 residues. V gave up 6 bases and J gave up 5 bases, with 17 bases separating them. The germline V gene has CDR1 SQVTM and CDR2 ANQGSEA. CDR3 protein: CSVGGVVGNNEQFF. CDR3 bases: TGCAGCGTAGGAGGGGTTGTAGGAAACAATGAGCAGTTCTTC.

The V and J genes are TRBV6-2 or TRBV6-3 and TRBJ1-1; the D is unclear. V lost 2 bases and J 4 bases, leaving 11 bases between the germline ends. Per the germline V gene, CDR1 is MNHEY and CDR2 is SVGEGT. CDR3 length: 14 amino acids. The CDR3 DNA sequence: TGTGCCAGCAGTTACAACTTTGTTAGCACTGAAGCTTTCTTT. It codes for CASSYNFVSTEAFF.

The rearrangement links TRBV4-3 to TRBJ1-2, with no clear D. The CDR3 extends over 14 amino acids. Germline loops: CDR1 LGHNA, CDR2 YSLEER. The V end lost 0 bases, the J end lost 4 bases, and 9 bases lay between the germline ends. This CDR3 reads CASSQEPVPYGYTF. The CDR3 DNA reads TGCGCCAGCAGCCAAGAACCAGTTCCCTATGGCTACACCTTC.

DNA of the CDR3: TGTGCCAGCAGCCCAACCCCCGGGAAAATGAACATTCAGTACTTC. The encoded protein is CASSPTPGKMNIQYF. The chain uses TRBV9 and TRBJ2-4; possibly TRBD2 for D (5 bases). The germline gives CDR1 SGDLS, CDR2 YYNGEE. The V and J ends lost 4 bases and 7 bases respectively, with 18 bases between them. The CDR3 consists of 15 residues. The variable domain in full, completed from reference TRBV9 and TRBJ2-4, reads DSGVTQTPKHLITATGQRVTLRCSPRSGDLSVYWYQQSLDQGLQFLIQYYNGEERAKGNILERFSAQQFPDLHSELNLSSLELGDSALYFCASSPTPGKMNIQYFGAGTRLSVL.

The CDR3 DNA sequence: TGCGCCAGCAGCCTGGGGACAGGGATCACAGATACGCAGTATTTT. This gives the protein CASSLGTGITDTQYF. The genes are TRBV5-1 and TRBJ2-3; 9 bases are a match to TRBD1. CDR3 size: 15 residues. V lost 4 bases to trimming and J lost 2 bases; unmatched junction nucleotides: 5. Germline-derived CDR1 and CDR2 are SGHRS and YFSETQ.

The chain couples TRBV9 to TRBJ1-1; D gene ambiguous. The CDR3 has 15 residues. Trimming pared 3 bases from V and 5 bases from J, leaving 17 bases between. From germline, CDR1 is SGDLS and CDR2 YYNGEE. CDR3 residues: CASSAPDGGLTEAFF. In DNA, the CDR3 is TGTGCCAGCAGCGCCCCGGATGGCGGATTGACTGAAGCTTTCTTT.

This clone was recorded once. The chain employs TRBV4-3 and TRBJ2-2; 7 bases line up with TRBD2. Germline trimming cut 8 bases from V and 1 base from J; bases unmatched to any gene: 4. Germline assignment: CDR1 LGHNA and CDR2 YSLEER. The CDR3 runs 14 residues. CDR3 loop: CASRGGGNTGELFF. CDR3 DNA sequence: TGCGCCAGCCGTGGCGGGGGGAACACCGGGGAGCTGTTTTTT.

This clone was seen only a few times. V is TRBV7-9 and J is TRBJ1-4, with D perhaps matching TRBD1 (6 bases). CDR1 SEHNR and CDR2 FQNEAQ come from the germline V gene (reference sequence). V dropped 3 bases and J dropped 8 bases, with 19 bases sitting between them. The CDR3 runs to 16 residues. The CDR3 region has the DNA TGTGCCAGCAGCTTTTATTCCGGACAGTACATCGAAAAACTGTTTTTT. This encodes CASSFYSGQYIEKLFF.

This clone was seen a single time. The genes are TRBV6-6 and TRBJ1-1, with 7 bases lining up with TRBD1. The length of the CDR3 is 13 residues. The germline CDR1 and CDR2 sequences are MNHNY and SVGAGI (reference sequence). The V gene end was trimmed by 6 bases and the J gene end by 0 bases; junction bases not matched to a gene: 1. The CDR3 is CASSRGLNTEAFF. The CDR3 DNA reads TGTGCCAGCAGCAGGGGGTTGAACACTGAAGCTTTCTTT.

The chain carries TRBV7-8 and TRBJ2-1; TRBD2 matches at 9 bases. Trimming removed 1 base from V and 7 bases from J; junction bases left unmatched: 5. Germline-derived CDR1 and CDR2 are SGHVS and FQNEAQ. This CDR3 spans 15 amino acids. For the CDR3, the DNA is TGTGCCAGCAGCTTAGGCGGGGGGGCGGGTAATGAGCAGTTCTTC. Protein product: CASSLGGGAGNEQFF.

This clone was picked up one time. The chain couples TRBV6-1 to TRBJ2-6, with 7 bases matching TRBD2. This CDR3 has 17 residues. After removal of 0 bases from V and 1 base from J, the junction contained 3 bases not matched to a gene. Germline CDR1 is MNHNS and CDR2 is SASEGT. The CDR3 spells CASSEALGGSGANVLTF. CDR3 coding DNA: TGTGCCAGCAGTGAAGCGCTGGGGGGGTCTGGGGCCAACGTCCTGACTTTC.

The chain uses TRBV10-3 and TRBJ1-4, with 7 nucleotides matching TRBD1. Per germline, CDR1 ENHRY and CDR2 SYGVKD. J was trimmed by 1 base and V by 2 bases; bases with no gene match: 7. The CDR3 spans 17 residues. This CDR3 is CAISETTGAGTNEKLFF. The CDR3 nucleotides read TGTGCCATCAGTGAGACCACAGGGGCTGGAACTAATGAAAAACTGTTTTTT.

The chain links TRBV18 to TRBJ1-1; 7 nucleotides line up with TRBD1. Per the germline V gene, CDR1 is KGHSH and CDR2 is LQKENI. The CDR3 is made up of 16 amino acids. The V gene end was trimmed by 2 bases and the J gene end by 0 bases; junction bases not matched to a gene: 6. The CDR3 DNA follows: TGTGCCAGCTCACCATGGGGGACAGAGTTGAACACTGAAGCTTTCTTT. Protein: CASSPWGTELNTEAFF.

The chain carries TRBV2 and TRBJ1-6; D not resolved. The length of the CDR3 is 13 residues. With 6 bases removed from V and 10 bases from J, the gap between germline ends came to 13 bases. Germline V gene data show CDR1 as SNHLY and CDR2 as FYNNEI. CDR3: CASRPTVESPLHF. In DNA, the CDR3 is TGTGCCAGCAGACCTACAGTAGAATCACCCCTCCACTTT.

This chain connects TRBV2 to TRBJ1-2; tentatively, D is TRBD1 (5 bases). The CDR3 totals 13 residues. The germline V gene encodes CDR1 SNHLY and CDR2 FYNNEI. V lost 3 bases and J lost 4, with 9 bases in between. This CDR3 reads CASSEQGTYGYTF. In DNA form, the CDR3 reads TGTGCCAGCAGTGAGCAGGGTACCTATGGCTACACCTTC.

The V and J genes are TRBV3-1 (or the pseudogene TRBV3-2) and TRBJ1-6; D possibly corresponds to TRBD1 (6 bases). V was cut by 6 bases and J by 5 bases, with 17 bases left in between. The CDR3 is 16 residues long. From germline, CDR1 is LGHDT and CDR2 YNNKEL (reference sequence). The DNA of the CDR3 is TGTGCCAGCAGTCACACTACACAGGGAAATAATTCACCCCTCCACTTT. Its translation is CASSHTTQGNNSPLHF.

The chain employs TRBV7-2 and TRBJ2-7; D possibly corresponds to TRBD2 (7 bases). The germline CDR1 and CDR2 sequences are SGHTA and FQGNSA. This CDR3 is 15 amino acids long. Trimming took 1 base from V and 1 from J, leaving 11 bases between them. The CDR3 spells CASSLVKGGSYEQYF. In DNA, the CDR3 is TGTGCCAGCAGCTTAGTGAAGGGGGGGTCCTACGAGCAGTACTTC.

This clone was observed a few times. The chain has TRBV10-3 and TRBJ2-1; 8 bases match TRBD2. J gave up 2 bases and V 7 bases, and 7 bases lay outside the gene matches. The CDR3 has 15 residues. Germline V gives CDR1 ENHRY, CDR2 SYGVKD. CDR3 DNA: TGTGCCATCATGGAAACTAGCGGAACCTACAATGAGCAGTTCTTC. Translating it yields CAIMETSGTYNEQFF.

The DNA for the CDR3 is TGTGCCATCGGCCAGACTGAGCTTCGCGATGAGCAGTTCTTC. Translation: CAIGQTELRDEQFF. The rearrangement joins TRBV10-3 to TRBJ2-1; D remains unclear. The CDR3 loop spans 14 amino acids. Germline CDR1 reads ENHRY; CDR2 reads SYGVKD. V lost 8 bases and J lost 8, with 19 bases in between.